This T cell receptor (beta chain) was sequenced in a study of cytomegalovirus exposure and HLA in healthy donors. Clones were sequenced by immunoSEQ multiplex PCR, and TCRdb holds only the in-frame ones, with some missing. The table has 150,000 to 200,000 clones, less than 90% seen once. V dropped 2 bases and J dropped 3; count of bases not matched to a gene: 6. The germline gives CDR1 SGHVS, CDR2 FNYEAQ. The CDR3 runs 16 residues. The TCR sequence derives from a man younger than 45 in good health and CMV-seropositive. The chain is built from TRBV7-6 and TRBJ2-1, with TRBD2 matching 8 bases. Sequenced input: PBMCs. The CDR3 here is CASSLYSGASYNEQFF. DNA for the CDR3: TGTGCCAGCAGCTTATATAGCGGGGCAAGCTACAATGAGCAGTTCTTC.